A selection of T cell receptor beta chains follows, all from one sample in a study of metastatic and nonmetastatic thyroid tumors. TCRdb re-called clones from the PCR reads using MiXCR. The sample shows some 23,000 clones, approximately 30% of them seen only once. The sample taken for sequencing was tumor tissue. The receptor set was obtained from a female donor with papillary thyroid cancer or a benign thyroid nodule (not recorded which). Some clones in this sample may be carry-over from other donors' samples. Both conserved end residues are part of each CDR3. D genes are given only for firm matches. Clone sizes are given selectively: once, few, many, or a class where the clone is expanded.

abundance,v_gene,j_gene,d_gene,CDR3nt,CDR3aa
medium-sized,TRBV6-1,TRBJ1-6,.,TGTGCCAGCAGTCTCACCTCGGACTGGGGCCAACCCCTCCACTTT,CASSLTSDWGQPLHF
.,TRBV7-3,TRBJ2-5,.,TGTGCCAGCAGGCTGGACAACCAAGAGACCCAGTACTTC,CASRLDNQETQYF
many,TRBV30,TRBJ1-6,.,TGTGCCTGGGGGCGGGGGGCACTGAGCTCCTATAATTCACCCCTCCACTTT,CAWGRGALSSYNSPLHF
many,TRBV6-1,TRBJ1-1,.,TGTGCCAGCAGTACTGAGGGGTACGGCACTGAAGCTTTCTTT,CASSTEGYGTEAFF
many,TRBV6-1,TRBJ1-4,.,TGTGCCAGCAGTGACCCTCAGGCAGTTGAAAAACTGTTTTTT,CASSDPQAVEKLFF
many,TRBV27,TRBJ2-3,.,TGTGCCAGCAGTTTATCGGGGATAGCTGTTGGCACAGATACGCAGTATTTT,CASSLSGIAVGTDTQYF
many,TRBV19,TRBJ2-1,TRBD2,TGTGCCAGTAGCACCTATACGGCTAGCGGGGGTAATGAGCAGTTCTTC,CASSTYTASGGNEQFF
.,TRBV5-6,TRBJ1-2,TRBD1,TGTGCCAGCAGCTCAGGACAGGGGAGATATGGCTACACCTTC,CASSSGQGRYGYTF
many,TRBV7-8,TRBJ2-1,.,TGTGCCAGCAGTCGAGGGGCGGGGGCAGAGTACAATGAGCAGTTCTTC,CASSRGAGAEYNEQFF
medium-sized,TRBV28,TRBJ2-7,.,TGTGCCAGCAGTCCCGCAGGGGTACTCGAGCAGTACTTC,CASSPAGVLEQYF
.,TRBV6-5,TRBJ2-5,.,TGTGCCAGCAGTTACCGGCTGGGGGGAGAGACCCAGTACTTC,CASSYRLGGETQYF
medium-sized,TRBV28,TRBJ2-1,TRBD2,TGTGCCAGCAGTTCTAAATCCCTAGCGGGGTACAATGAGCAGTTCTTC,CASSSKSLAGYNEQFF
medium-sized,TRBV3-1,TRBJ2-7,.,TGTGCCAGCAGCCAAGGAGGGACCTACGAGCAGTACTTC,CASSQGGTYEQYF
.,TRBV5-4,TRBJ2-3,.,TGTGCCAGCAGCTTGGTGTCTACAACCACAGATACGCAGTATTTT,CASSLVSTTTDTQYF
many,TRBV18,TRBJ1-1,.,TGTGCCAGCTCATCATTAGGGGACACTGAAGCTTTCTTT,CASSSLGDTEAFF
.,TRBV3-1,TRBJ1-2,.,TGTGCCAGCAGCCACGTGGGCTATGGCTACACCTTC,CASSHVGYGYTF